Listed below are T cell receptor beta chains from one sample, sequenced in a study of blood T cell repertoires in COVID-19. The data were produced by immunoSEQ multiplex PCR, yet TCRdb's version contains in-frame clones alone and is incomplete. The sample comprises under 200,000 clones, about 88% of which are singletons, and roughly 5.6% rests with the top ten. Sequencing was carried out using peripheral blood. Receptors originate from a man aged 40-50 years with active or convalescent COVID-19. Each CDR3 is given with its conserved first and last residue. The D gene is left open where the match is weak. Some rows have no size entry. The others give once, few or many, or a class for an expanded clone.

>.|TRBV9|TRBJ2-5|TRBD2
CASSPGGVGETQYF
TGTGCCAGCAGCCCCGGGGGGGTTGGAGAGACCCAGTACTTC
>.|TRBV3-1/TRBV3-2|TRBJ2-7|.
CASSQGLQGPYEQYF
TGTGCCAGCAGCCAAGGGTTGCAGGGGCCCTACGAGCAGTACTTC
>.|TRBV2|TRBJ2-2|TRBD1
CASGFGTGNTGELFF
TGTGCCAGCGGATTCGGGACAGGGAACACCGGGGAGCTGTTTTTT
>.|TRBV18|TRBJ1-6|TRBD1
CASSPDRSYSPLHF
TGTGCCAGCTCACCGGACAGGTCGTATTCACCCCTCCACTTT
>.|TRBV27|TRBJ2-2|TRBD2
CASSRTSVYDTGELFF
TGTGCCAGCAGTCGCACTAGCGTATATGACACCGGGGAGCTGTTTTTT
>.|TRBV11-2|TRBJ2-7|TRBD2
CASSWGGLPPYEQYF
TGTGCCAGCAGCTGGGGGGGACTCCCGCCATACGAGCAGTACTTC
>.|TRBV2|TRBJ2-3|TRBD1
CASKRTTGGGTDTQYF
TGTGCCAGCAAGCGTACCACAGGGGGCGGCACAGATACGCAGTATTTT
>.|TRBV7-2|TRBJ1-2|TRBD1
CASSTTGNNYGYTF
TGTGCCAGCAGCACGACAGGGAATAACTATGGCTACACCTTC
>few|TRBV21-1|TRBJ1-5|.
CASSKALCGQGRGNQPQHF
TGTGCCAGCAGCAAAGCGCTTTGTGGACAGGGTAGGGGCAATCAGCCCCAGCATTTT
>.|TRBV30|TRBJ1-5|.
CARPLGGSNQPQHF
TGTGCCCGCCCCCTCGGCGGGAGCAATCAGCCCCAGCATTTT
>.|TRBV4-2|TRBJ1-2|TRBD1
CASSPPGQNYGYTF
TGTGCCAGCAGCCCACCGGGACAGAACTATGGCTACACCTTC
>.|TRBV24-1|TRBJ2-1|TRBD2
CATSETGLAVYNEQFF
TGTGCCACCAGTGAGACGGGACTAGCGGTATACAATGAGCAGTTCTTC
>.|TRBV28|TRBJ2-7|.
CASTPPAGSSYEQYF
TGTGCCAGCACCCCACCGGCGGGGAGCTCCTACGAGCAGTACTTC
>.|TRBV5-1|TRBJ2-2|.
CASSLFANLENTGELFF
TGCGCCAGCAGCTTGTTCGCGAACCTCGAGAACACCGGGGAGCTGTTTTTT
>.|TRBV28|TRBJ2-3|.
CASTPRGRAADTQYF
TGTGCCAGCACTCCCAGAGGCCGCGCTGCGGATACGCAGTATTTT
>once|TRBV10-3|TRBJ2-7|.
CAISVSSYEQYF
TGTGCCATCAGTGTCTCCTCCTACGAGCAGTACTTC
>.|TRBV28|TRBJ2-7|TRBD2
CASSLAGDRYEQYF
TGTGCCAGCAGTTTAGCGGGGGACCGCTACGAGCAGTACTTC
>.|TRBV9|TRBJ2-5|TRBD1
CASSGTGAETQYF
TGTGCCAGCAGCGGAACAGGGGCCGAGACCCAGTACTTC
>once|TRBV6-2/TRBV6-3|TRBJ1-5|TRBD1
CASSKTGGRGQPQHF
TGTGCCAGCAGTAAGACAGGGGGCCGTGGTCAGCCCCAGCATTTT
>.|TRBV6-1|TRBJ2-5|TRBD1
CASSMATGGRETQYF
TGTGCCAGCAGTATGGCGACAGGGGGCCGGGAGACCCAGTACTTC
>.|TRBV5-1|TRBJ2-4|TRBD2
CASSPSGGTKNIQYF
TGCGCCAGCAGCCCCAGCGGGGGAACCAAAAACATTCAGTACTTC
>.|TRBV4-1|TRBJ2-7|.
CASSLHQGGGLYEQYF
TGCGCCAGCAGCCTACACCAGGGGGGAGGCCTCTACGAGCAGTACTTC
>.|TRBV19|TRBJ2-7|.
CASRETGYRYEQYF
TGTGCCAGTAGGGAAACAGGGTACAGGTACGAGCAGTACTTC
>.|TRBV28|TRBJ2-5|.
CASRSTLQGRQETQYF
TGTGCCAGCAGATCGACTCTACAGGGACGACAAGAGACCCAGTACTTC
>.|TRBV7-2|TRBJ2-7|TRBD1
CASSLNRGYEQYF
TGTGCCAGCAGCTTAAACAGGGGCTACGAGCAGTACTTC
>.|TRBV28|TRBJ1-5|.
CASSLGGLEQPQHF
TGTGCCAGCAGTTTAGGGGGCTTGGAGCAGCCCCAGCATTTT
>.|TRBV29-1|TRBJ1-2|TRBD1
CSVAGQGVYGYTF
TGCAGCGTGGCGGGGCAGGGGGTGTATGGCTACACCTTC
>.|TRBV5-1|TRBJ2-3|TRBD2
CASSLVLAGTDTQYF
TGCGCCAGCAGCTTGGTGCTAGCGGGGACAGATACGCAGTATTTT
>.|TRBV2|TRBJ1-1|TRBD1
CASSALWGQGTTEAFF
TGTGCCAGCAGCGCGCTTTGGGGACAGGGAACAACTGAAGCTTTCTTT
>.|TRBV5-4|TRBJ2-3|TRBD2
CASSYQRGGGTDTQYF
TGTGCCAGCAGTTACCAGCGGGGGGGCGGCACAGATACGCAGTATTTT
>once|TRBV5-6|TRBJ2-6|TRBD1
CASSLGGQGSYSGANVLTF
TGTGCCAGCAGCTTGGGGGGACAGGGGTCTTACTCTGGGGCCAACGTCCTGACTTTC
>.|TRBV4-2|TRBJ2-1|TRBD2
CASSQEEGLAFNEQFF
TGTGCCAGCAGCCAAGAAGAGGGACTAGCGTTCAATGAGCAGTTCTTC
>once|TRBV15|TRBJ2-3|.
CATSRELPWSGDTQYF
TGTGCCACCAGCAGAGAGCTACCTTGGAGCGGAGATACGCAGTATTTT
>.|TRBV13|TRBJ2-7|TRBD2
CASSSLAGVYEQYF
TGTGCCAGCAGCTCCCTAGCGGGAGTGTACGAGCAGTACTTC
>.|TRBV9|TRBJ2-6|.
CASSVAPPGPGANVLTF
TGTGCCAGCAGCGTAGCCCCCCCAGGTCCCGGGGCCAACGTCCTGACTTTC
>.|TRBV7-9|TRBJ1-5|.
CASSLTGNNQPQHF
TGTGCCAGCAGCTTAACCGGTAACAATCAGCCCCAGCATTTT
>.|TRBV7-3|TRBJ2-2|.
CASSLIPGTNTGELFF
TGTGCCAGCAGCTTAATTCCAGGGACGAACACCGGGGAGCTGTTTTTT
>.|TRBV18|TRBJ2-5|TRBD1
CASSPVTGQLETQYF
TGTGCCAGCTCACCAGTGACAGGGCAGTTGGAGACCCAGTACTTC
>.|TRBV28|TRBJ2-7|TRBD1
CASNHRTGTYEQYF
TGTGCCAGCAACCACCGGACAGGAACCTACGAGCAGTACTTC
>.|TRBV28|TRBJ1-4|TRBD1
CASSSPGTVDEKLFF
TGTGCCAGCAGTTCCCCCGGGACAGTAGATGAAAAACTGTTTTTT
>.|TRBV9|TRBJ2-3|TRBD1
CASSPGQGPDTQYF
TGTGCCAGCAGCCCCGGACAGGGCCCAGATACGCAGTATTTT
>.|TRBV28|TRBJ2-7|TRBD2
CASSTSGSSYEQYF
TGTGCCAGCAGTACTAGCGGGAGCTCCTACGAGCAGTACTTC
>.|TRBV4-1|TRBJ2-2|.
CASSQVNLITYTGELFF
TGCGCCAGCAGCCAAGTTAACTTGATAACCTACACCGGGGAGCTGTTTTTT
>.|TRBV5-1|TRBJ1-1|.
CASSSNTEAFF
TGCGCCAGCTCCTCGAACACTGAAGCTTTCTTT